Included here is one TCR beta chain sequence, with context. V lost 3 bases to trimming and J lost 4 bases; unmatched junction nucleotides: 2. The CDR3 totals 13 residues. The V gene's germline CDR1 is SGDLS and CDR2 YYNGEE. TCRdb's copy holds only in-frame clones and misses some; the assay was immunoSEQ multiplex PCR. The table shows 46,000 or so clones, with 75% to 90% occurring only once. The record originates from a study of T cell changes during pregnancy in multiple sclerosis. Sequenced here: peripheral blood, sampled in the second trimester of pregnancy. V and J are TRBV9 and TRBJ1-2; TRBD1 aligns across 8 bases. The sequence was obtained from a female donor in good health, enrolled as a control in a pregnancy study. The CDR3 is CASSEQGAYGYTF. CDR3 DNA sequence: TGTGCCAGCAGCGAGCAGGGGGCCTATGGCTACACCTTC.